This passage covers 10 T cell receptor beta chains from one sample sequenced in a study of blood T cell repertoires in COVID-19. Profiled with immunoSEQ multiplex PCR; TCRdb holds only in-frame clones, not every one. The sample has about 390,000 clones, 87% seen once; the top ten hold around 10%. Sequencing was performed on PBMCs or T cells enriched from blood (not recorded which). The receptors stem from a woman aged 50 to 60 who had recovered from COVID-19.

This clone was seen more than once but under ten times. The V call is TRBV28, the J call TRBJ1-4; 9 nucleotides match TRBD1. Germline loops: CDR1 MDHEN, CDR2 SYDVKM. CDR3 length: 14 residues. The trim removed 6 bases at V and 8 bases at J, leaving 7 bases unmatched. In DNA form, the CDR3 reads TGTGCCAGCAGCCGACAGGGGGTCGGGGAAAAACTGTTTTTT. This codes for CASSRQGVGEKLFF.

This chain connects TRBV7-9 to TRBJ2-3; 11 bases map to TRBD2. This CDR3 spans 16 amino acids. V was clipped by 5 bases and J by 5 bases; unmatched bases: 9. Per germline, CDR1 SEHNR and CDR2 FQNEAQ (reference sequence). This CDR3 is CASSLISGGAGDTQYF. CDR3 nucleotide sequence: TGTGCCAGCAGCCTCATTAGCGGGGGGGCGGGAGATACGCAGTATTTT.

This clone has only a few counts. The chain is built from TRBV5-1 and TRBJ1-4; weak D call: TRBD1 (6 bases). The CDR3 sequence is 15 residues long. The germline V and J ends were trimmed by 4 bases and 5 bases, with 15 bases remaining between them. Germline CDR1 and CDR2: SGHRS and YFSETQ. The CDR3 nucleotides are TGCGCCAGCAGCACCTCTACAGGGTTGAATGAAAAACTGTTTTTT. It codes for CASSTSTGLNEKLFF.

This clone was found a few times. CDR3 DNA sequence: TGTGCCAGTAGAATCGGGACAGGTCTTAGCAATCAGCCCCAGCATTTT. Translating it yields CASRIGTGLSNQPQHF. V usage is TRBV19 and J usage is TRBJ1-5; 8 bases fit TRBD1. This CDR3 has 16 residues. From germline, CDR1 is LNHDA and CDR2 SQIVND (reference sequence). J gave up 0 bases and V 6 bases, and 7 bases lay outside the gene matches.

The chain recombines TRBV11-2 with TRBJ2-5; D ambiguous. With 1 base removed from V and 2 bases from J, the gap between germline ends came to 5 bases. The germline V gene has CDR1 SGHAT and CDR2 FQNNGV. This CDR3 has 13 amino acids. In DNA form, the CDR3 reads TGTGCCAGCAGCTTAGCCAGACAAGAGACCCAGTACTTC. It specifies CASSLARQETQYF.

The chain uses TRBV6-6 and TRBJ1-4, with 8 bases lining up with TRBD1. This CDR3 has 12 amino acids. Trimming at V came to 5 bases and at J to 16 bases, leaving 9 bases not matched to a gene. Germline V lookup: CDR1 MNHNY, CDR2 SVGAGI (reference sequence). CDR3 coding DNA: TGTGCCAGCAGTCGTCTGGACAGGGCGGCGTTTTTT. It translates to CASSRLDRAAFF.

V is TRBV9 and J is TRBJ1-4; TRBD1 is a possible D gene (6 bases). The CDR3 is made up of 20 amino acids. V gave up 0 bases and J gave up 0 bases, with 21 bases separating them. The germline V gene has CDR1 SGDLS and CDR2 YYNGEE. CDR3 bases: TGTGCCAGCAGCGTAGAGGCAGGGGATACATATTATGCAACTAATGAAAAACTGTTTTTT. Amino acid sequence: CASSVEAGDTYYATNEKLFF.

V gene TRBV19 combines with J gene TRBJ2-7; possibly TRBD1 for D (5 bases). CDR3 length: 15 residues. V gave up 3 bases and J gave up 6 bases, with 18 bases separating them. The germline CDR1 and CDR2 sequences are LNHDA and SQIVND (reference sequence). In nucleotides, the CDR3 is TGTGCCAGTAGTATCAGGCCACCTGGGGCTTCCGAGCAGTACTTC. This codes for CASSIRPPGASEQYF.

This clone came up a few times. The chain recombines TRBV5-8 with TRBJ1-2, with D maybe TRBD1 (5 bases). The germline CDR1 and CDR2 sequences are SGHTS and YDEGEE. The V end lost 0 bases, the J end lost 0 bases, and 12 bases lay between the germline ends. The CDR3 spans 16 residues. The CDR3 loop is CASSLGWAGPNYGYTF. The CDR3 DNA reads TGTGCCAGCAGCTTGGGCTGGGCGGGACCTAACTATGGCTACACCTTC.

The rearrangement uses TRBV19 and TRBJ1-5; 8 bases fit TRBD1. The CDR3 is 15 residues long. The J segment lost 6 bases and the V segment lost 6 bases, leaving 10 bases of the junction unmatched. Germline CDR1 is LNHDA and CDR2 is SQIVND (reference sequence). This chain's CDR3 is CASRTRTGLSQPQHF. The CDR3 DNA reads as TGTGCCAGTAGGACACGGACAGGGTTGAGTCAGCCCCAGCATTTT.